The rows below give T cell receptor beta chains drawn from one sample of a study of radiotherapy plus CTLA-4 blockade in lung cancer. The protocol was immunoSEQ multiplex PCR, while the TCRdb copy is restricted to in-frame clones and leaves out a portion. The table lists approximately 40,000 clones, around 77% of them singletons, with less than 3% in the top ten. The sequencing used peripheral blood, collected from a patient treated with radiotherapy plus ipilimumab. These receptors all stem from a human donor with non-small cell lung cancer whose response to radiotherapy plus ipilimumab could not be evaluated. Both conserved end residues are part of each CDR3. D genes are given only for firm matches. Some rows mark clone size as missing; the rest say once, few, many or name a class of expanded clone.

clone_size	v_call	d_call	j_call	cdr3_aa	cdr3_nt
NA	TRBV2	NA	TRBJ2-3	CASSEALASTDTQYF	TGTGCCAGCAGTGAAGCGCTGGCAAGCACAGATACGCAGTATTTT
NA	TRBV4-3	NA	TRBJ2-3	CASSQTRRWGGTDTQYF	TGCGCCAGCAGCCAGACCCGTCGATGGGGGGGCACAGATACGCAGTATTTT
NA	TRBV6-1	NA	TRBJ1-1	CASILDRGLQAFF	NA
NA	TRBV9	TRBD1	TRBJ1-1	CASSVRTGNTEAFF	TGTGCCAGCAGCGTTCGGACAGGGAACACTGAAGCTTTCTTT
NA	TRBV6-1	NA	TRBJ2-1	CASSVAQYEGYNEQFF	TGTGCCAGCAGTGTAGCCCAGTACGAGGGTTACAATGAGCAGTTCTTC
NA	TRBV5-6	NA	TRBJ1-5	CASSRTTSNQPQHF	TGTGCCAGCAGCAGAACAACGAGCAATCAGCCCCAGCATTTT
once	TRBV5-8	NA	TRBJ1-5	CASSLSWSSQHF	TGTGCCAGCAGCCTGTCTTGGAGTTCCCAGCATTTT
NA	TRBV20-1	NA	TRBJ2-7	CSARHTYEQYF	TGCAGTGCTCGCCACACCTACGAGCAGTACTTC
NA	TRBV2	TRBD1	TRBJ2-7	CASSESTGKSYEQYF	TGTGCCAGCAGTGAATCGACAGGGAAATCCTACGAGCAGTACTTC
NA	TRBV2	TRBD1	TRBJ2-1	CASARWDRGYNEQFF	TGTGCCAGCGCCCGTTGGGACAGGGGATACAATGAGCAGTTCTTC
NA	TRBV19	NA	TRBJ1-5	CASSMRTEIQPQHF	TGTGCCAGTAGTATGAGGACAGAAATTCAGCCCCAGCATTTT
few	TRBV6-5	NA	TRBJ2-7	CASSWSQETYEQYF	TGTGCCAGCAGTTGGTCACAGGAAACCTACGAGCAGTACTTC
NA	TRBV10-2	NA	TRBJ2-3	CASSDHGPGDTQYF	TGCGCCAGCAGTGATCACGGACCGGGGGATACGCAGTATTTT
NA	TRBV19	TRBD1	TRBJ2-1	CASRITGQWNEQFF	TGTGCCAGTAGGATTACGGGACAGTGGAATGAGCAGTTCTTC
NA	TRBV7-3	TRBD2	TRBJ2-7	CASSSRPQLAGGLRAYEQYF	TGTGCCAGCAGCTCCCGACCCCAACTAGCGGGAGGCCTACGGGCCTACGAGCAGTACTTC
NA	TRBV2	TRBD1	TRBJ2-7	CASMTGGNGEQYF	TGTGCCAGCATGACAGGGGGAAACGGCGAGCAGTACTTC
NA	TRBV4-3	TRBD1	TRBJ2-7	CASSRDRDTFYEQYF	TGCGCCAGCAGCCGCGACAGGGACACATTCTACGAGCAGTACTTC
few	TRBV28	TRBD2	TRBJ2-7	CASSRGRGTYEQYF	TGTGCCAGCAGTCGCGGGAGGGGAACCTACGAGCAGTACTTC
NA	TRBV7-7	NA	TRBJ2-2	CASSPGLGTGELFF	TGTGCCAGCAGCCCAGGGTTAGGCACCGGGGAGCTGTTTTTT
NA	TRBV5-1	NA	TRBJ1-6	CASSLATTDDNSPLHF	TGCGCCAGCAGCTTGGCAACGACAGACGATAATTCACCCCTCCACTTT
NA	TRBV29-1	NA	TRBJ2-5	CSAAQTDGGETQYF	TGCAGCGCGGCTCAGACAGATGGTGGAGAGACCCAGTACTTC
NA	TRBV28	TRBD1	TRBJ2-5	CASSTGGQGSETQYF	TGTGCCAGCAGTACAGGGGGACAGGGGTCTGAGACCCAGTACTTC
NA	TRBV5-1	TRBD1	TRBJ1-2	CASSVTGVNYGYTF	TGCGCCAGCAGCGTGACAGGGGTAAACTATGGCTACACCTTC
NA	TRBV7-9	TRBD1	TRBJ2-7	CASSPRTGREQYF	TGTGCCAGCAGCCCAAGGACAGGGAGGGAGCAGTACTTC
NA	TRBV6-4	NA	TRBJ1-1	CASSEARNTEAFF	TGTGCCAGCAGTGAGGCGAGGAATACTGAAGCTTTCTTT
NA	TRBV6-6	NA	TRBJ2-1	CASSYSDRDFNEQFF	TGTGCCAGCAGTTACTCAGACCGGGATTTCAATGAGCAGTTCTTC
NA	TRBV6-1	NA	TRBJ2-5	CASSELVPGETQYF	TGTGCCAGCAGTGAATTGGTACCCGGAGAGACCCAGTACTTC
NA	TRBV5-1	NA	TRBJ2-7	CASSLSGHQAYEQYF	TGCGCCAGCAGCCTGTCGGGACATCAAGCCTACGAGCAGTACTTC
NA	TRBV27	NA	TRBJ2-5	CASSVVPVTVSAQYF	TGTGCCAGCAGTGTAGTACCGGTCACCGTATCGGCCCAGTACTTC
few	TRBV6-4	NA	TRBJ1-4	CASRGTTSNEKLFF	TGTGCCAGCAGAGGGACAACATCAAATGAAAAACTGTTTTTT
NA	TRBV2	NA	TRBJ2-1	CASSVTSEQFF	TGTGCCAGCAGTGTAACTAGCGAGCAGTTCTTC
NA	TRBV9	TRBD2	TRBJ2-3	CASSVVGSGSADTQYF	TGTGCCAGCAGCGTAGTGGGAAGCGGGAGCGCAGATACGCAGTATTTT
NA	TRBV19	NA	TRBJ2-7	CASSPEGLARSRLEQYF	TGTGCCAGTAGTCCGGAGGGGCTAGCGCGAAGCCGCCTGGAGCAGTACTTC
NA	TRBV6-1	NA	TRBJ1-1	CASSEWRITEAFF	TGTGCCAGCAGTGAATGGCGGATCACTGAAGCTTTCTTT
once	TRBV28	TRBD1	TRBJ2-7	CASLGQTTYEQYF	TGTGCCAGCTTGGGACAGACTACCTACGAGCAGTACTTC
NA	TRBV6-1	TRBD1	TRBJ1-2	CASSADRGRGGYTF	TGTGCCAGCAGTGCCGACAGGGGCCGAGGCGGCTACACCTTC
NA	TRBV6-1	NA	TRBJ2-7	CVSTLLPPNEQYF	TGTGTCAGCACTCTACTACCGCCCAACGAGCAGTACTTC
NA	TRBV19	NA	TRBJ2-7	CASSIGLSYEQYF	TGTGCCAGTAGTATAGGGCTGTCCTACGAGCAGTACTTC
NA	TRBV30	TRBD2	TRBJ2-5	CAWRKAGGMKTQYF	TGTGCCTGGAGAAAGGCGGGAGGGATGAAGACCCAGTACTTC
NA	TRBV4-3	NA	TRBJ2-3	CASSPRGASTDTQYF	TGCGCCAGCAGCCCCCGCGGGGCGAGCACAGATACGCAGTATTTT
NA	TRBV28	NA	TRBJ2-7	CASSSWTVSYEQYF	TGTGCCAGCAGTTCCTGGACAGTCTCCTACGAGCAGTACTTC
NA	TRBV15	TRBD2	TRBJ2-3	CATSRVLAGGGDTQYF	TGTGCCACCAGCAGAGTACTAGCGGGGGGTGGGGATACGCAGTATTTT
NA	TRBV6-5	NA	TRBJ2-7	CASSYDRGPYEQYF	TGTGCCAGCAGTTACGACCGGGGTCCCTACGAGCAGTACTTC
NA	TRBV2	NA	TRBJ1-5	CASSVGGKGQPQHF	TGTGCCAGCAGTGTGGGGGGTAAGGGTCAGCCCCAGCATTTT
NA	TRBV28	NA	TRBJ1-2	CASSTRTDYGYTF	TGTGCCAGCAGTACCCGGACAGACTATGGCTACACCTTC
few	TRBV7-2	TRBD2	TRBJ2-1	CASSLDERLAGPYNEQFF	TGTGCCAGCAGCTTAGACGAGAGACTAGCGGGACCCTACAATGAGCAGTTCTTC
few	TRBV7-2	TRBD2	TRBJ2-7	CASSRGRASSYEQYF	TGTGCCAGCAGCCGCGGGAGGGCCAGCTCCTACGAGCAGTACTTC
NA	TRBV5-4	NA	TRBJ2-7	CASSFGGYSYEQYF	TGTGCCAGCAGCTTCGGCGGGTACTCCTACGAGCAGTACTTC
NA	TRBV14	NA	TRBJ1-6	CASSVYRDSPLHF	TGTGCCAGCAGCGTCTACAGGGATTCACCCCTCCACTTT
once	TRBV5-1	NA	TRBJ2-3	CASSLAPLESATDTQYF	TGCGCCAGCAGCTTGGCCCCACTAGAGTCCGCGACAGATACGCAGTATTTT
NA	TRBV7-9	NA	TRBJ1-1	CASSTSGRPNTEAFF	TGTGCCAGCAGCACCTCAGGGAGGCCGAACACTGAAGCTTTCTTT
NA	TRBV6-5	NA	TRBJ2-1	CASSSPTIYNEQFF	TGTGCCAGCAGTTCCCCGACTATTTACAATGAGCAGTTCTTC
NA	TRBV5-4	TRBD2	TRBJ2-5	CASSSPGAGGGETQYF	TGTGCCAGCAGCAGTCCCGGAGCGGGAGGAGGTGAGACCCAGTACTTC
NA	TRBV28	NA	TRBJ1-2	CASGTPDEGAGYTF	TGTGCCAGCGGAACCCCCGACGAGGGTGCCGGCTACACCTTC
NA	TRBV5-4	NA	TRBJ1-1	CASSLGGGGVEAFF	TGTGCCAGCAGCTTGGGAGGGGGTGGAGTTGAAGCTTTCTTT
once	TRBV11-2	TRBD1	TRBJ1-1	CASSRTDREITEAFF	TGTGCCAGCAGCCGCACGGACAGGGAAATAACTGAAGCTTTCTTT
NA	TRBV7-2	TRBD1	TRBJ1-1	CASSQGRGDTEAFF	TGTGCCAGCAGCCAAGGCAGGGGGGACACTGAAGCTTTCTTT
NA	TRBV28	NA	TRBJ1-1	CASSFPRTEAFF	TGTGCCAGCAGTTTCCCCAGGACTGAAGCTTTCTTT
NA	TRBV9	NA	TRBJ1-1	CASGRTGSETEAFF	TGTGCCAGCGGGAGAACAGGGTCGGAGACTGAAGCTTTCTTT